This T cell receptor (beta chain) was sequenced during a study of glioma-infiltrating T cells after dendritic cell vaccination. The time point is: after dendritic cell vaccination, including at tumor progression/relapse. TCRdb keeps only in-frame clones here, not all; method: immunoSEQ multiplex PCR. This sample yields 65,000 to 80,000 clones, of which 80% to 90% are seen a single time; 2% to 2.5% belongs to the top ten. Here the sequenced sample was blood, taken after dendritic cell vaccination. This clonotype originated in a human donor with glioblastoma.

The CDR3 here is CASSYSETGNTIYF. In DNA form, the CDR3 reads TGTGCCAGCAGTTACTCGGAGACTGGAAACACCATATATTTT. The V call is TRBV6-5, the J call TRBJ1-3; D gene uncertain. V was cut by 0 bases and J by 2 bases, with 5 bases left in between. Germline V CDR1 and CDR2: MNHEY, SVGAGI. The CDR3 covers 14 residues.